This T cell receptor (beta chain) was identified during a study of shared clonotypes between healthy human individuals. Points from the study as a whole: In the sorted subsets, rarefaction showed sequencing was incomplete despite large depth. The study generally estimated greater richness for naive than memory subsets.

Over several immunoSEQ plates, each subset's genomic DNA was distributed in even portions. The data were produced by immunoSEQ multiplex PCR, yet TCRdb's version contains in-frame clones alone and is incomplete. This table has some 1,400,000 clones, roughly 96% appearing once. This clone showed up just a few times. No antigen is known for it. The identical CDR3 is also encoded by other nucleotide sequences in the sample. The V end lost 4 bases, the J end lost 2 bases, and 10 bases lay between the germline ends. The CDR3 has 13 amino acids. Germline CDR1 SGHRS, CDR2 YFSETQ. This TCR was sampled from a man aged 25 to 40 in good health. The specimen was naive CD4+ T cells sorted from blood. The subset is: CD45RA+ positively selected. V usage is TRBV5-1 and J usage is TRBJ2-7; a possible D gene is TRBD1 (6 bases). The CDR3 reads CASSHGQTYEQYF. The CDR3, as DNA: TGCGCCAGCAGCCATGGACAGACCTACGAGCAGTACTTC. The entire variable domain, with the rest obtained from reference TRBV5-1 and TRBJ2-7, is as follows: KAGVTQTPRYLIKTRGQQVTLSCSPISGHRSVSWYQQTPGQGLQFLFEYFSETQRNKGNFPGRFSGRQFSNSRSEMNVSTLELGDSALYLCASSHGQTYEQYFGPGTRLTVT.